The 27 T cell receptor beta chains given below trace back to one sample, sequenced in a study of beta chain features in type 1 diabetes. The investigators reverse transcribed all of the isolated RNA, so they sequenced expressed TCRB transcripts. Measured with immunoSEQ multiplex PCR; TCRdb has only the in-frame clones, and not every one. This repertoire shows under 800,000 clones, about 14% found once; its top ten account for approximately 0.099%. The sequencing sample was made of naive CD4+ T cells from blood. These TCRs come from a young man in good health.

This clone was counted between two and nine times. The CDR3 DNA sequence: TGTGCCAGCAGCTTGCCCCAGGCGGGGGGATCCTACAATGAGCAGTTCTTC. Encoded protein: CASSLPQAGGSYNEQFF. The J gene is TRBJ2-1, the V gene TRBV7-8; 8 bases are shared with TRBD2. V trimming: 3 bases; J trimming: 1 base; junction bases outside the gene matches: 8. The CDR3 sequence is 17 residues long. CDR1 and CDR2 (germline): SGHVS, FQNEAQ.

The DNA of the CDR3 is TGTGCCATCAGTGAGTTTGAGCGGAAGCAGTATTTT. Protein sequence: CAISEFERKQYF. The genes are TRBV10-3 and TRBJ2-3; TRBD2 might be the D (5 bases). Trimming took off 1 base at V and 11 bases at J, with 10 bases between the two ends. Germline CDR1 is ENHRY and CDR2 is SYGVKD. This CDR3 contains 12 residues.

The chain has TRBV28 and TRBJ1-6; weak D call: TRBD1 (5 bases). The CDR3 has 13 residues. V lost 2 bases, J lost 10 bases, and 9 bases lay in between. Per germline, CDR1 MDHEN and CDR2 SYDVKM. CDR3 residues: CASSLKGVSPLHF. The DNA for the CDR3 is TGTGCCAGCAGTTTAAAAGGGGTCTCACCCCTCCACTTT.

This clone has more than one count but fewer than ten. This chain uses TRBV9 with TRBJ1-3; D perhaps matches TRBD1 (5 bases). Germline values: CDR1 SGDLS, CDR2 YYNGEE. Trimming took 4 bases from V and 2 from J, leaving 10 bases between them. The CDR3 is 14 residues long. CDR3 amino acids: CASSPRDPGNTIYF. CDR3 nucleotides: TGTGCCAGCAGCCCAAGGGACCCTGGAAACACCATATATTTT.

This clone was recorded a few times. The V gene is TRBV11-2, the J gene TRBJ2-3, with 9 bases matching TRBD1. This CDR3 has 14 amino acids. CDR1 SGHAT and CDR2 FQNNGV come from the germline V gene. Trimming cost V 5 bases and J 3 bases; bases outside gene matches: 3. The CDR3 DNA reads TGTGCCAGCAGCCATGGGACAGGGACAGATACGCAGTATTTT. It encodes CASSHGTGTDTQYF.

A few counts support this clone. The chain couples TRBV29-1 to TRBJ1-1; 7 bases line up with TRBD1. Trimming at V came to 1 base and at J to 12 bases, leaving 11 bases not matched to a gene. Germline CDR1 SQVTM, CDR2 ANQGSEA. The CDR3 sequence is 13 residues long. The CDR3 DNA sequence: TGCAGCGTTGAAGCTTTGACAGGGAGGAAAACTTTCTTT. Residues: CSVEALTGRKTFF.

The chain employs TRBV25-1 and TRBJ2-3; D ambiguous. This CDR3 has 15 residues. The germline CDR1 and CDR2 sequences are MGHDK and SYGVNS. V gave up 1 base and J gave up 0 bases, with 8 bases separating them. The CDR3 DNA follows: TGTGCCAGCAGTGAATCTGCGCCTAGCACAGATACGCAGTATTTT. Amino acids: CASSESAPSTDTQYF.

This chain uses TRBV7-8 with TRBJ1-1, with D possibly TRBD1 on 5 matching bases. The length of the CDR3 is 14 residues. The ends were cut back, 7 bases at V and 6 bases at J, with 18 bases in the middle. Per the germline V gene, CDR1 is SGHVS and CDR2 is FQNEAQ. The CDR3 loop is CASTPREGKSEAFF. CDR3 in DNA: TGTGCCAGCACCCCGCGGGAGGGGAAGTCTGAAGCTTTCTTT.

The chain is built from TRBV6-6 and TRBJ1-5, with TRBD1 identical over 9 bases. Trimming cost V 0 bases and J 7 bases; bases outside gene matches: 7. CDR1 is MNHNY, CDR2 SVGAGI, per germline (reference sequence). The CDR3 runs to 16 residues. CDR3: CASSYSGGTGSQPQHF. As DNA, the CDR3 is TGTGCCAGCAGTTACTCGGGGGGGACAGGGTCCCAGCCCCAGCATTTT.

In this sample, this clone turned up a few times. V and J are TRBV7-2 and TRBJ1-2; D call uncertain. Germline V gene sequence: CDR1 SGHTA, CDR2 FQGNSA. CDR3 length: 12 residues. V lost 0 bases to trimming and J lost 9 bases, with 8 bases between them. The DNA for the CDR3 is TGTGCCAGCAGCTTAGCTGGAAACCGCTACACCTTC. Encoded protein: CASSLAGNRYTF.

This clone was seen a few times. V usage is TRBV18 and J usage is TRBJ2-1; 10 nucleotides agree with TRBD1. Germline trimming cut 4 bases from V and 5 bases from J; bases unmatched to any gene: 5. Germline V gives CDR1 KGHSH, CDR2 LQKENI. This CDR3 has 15 amino acids. The CDR3, as DNA: TGTGCCAGCTCACGGGACAGGGGTTCACACAATGAGCAGTTCTTC. Translating gives CASSRDRGSHNEQFF.

In this sample, this clone turned up a few times. This chain connects TRBV11-1 to TRBJ2-7; no definite D call. V was cut by 6 bases and J by 6 bases, with 9 bases left in between. The length of the CDR3 is 11 residues. Germline-derived CDR1 and CDR2 are SGHAT and FQDESV (reference sequence). CDR3 loop: CASRGPGEQYF. The CDR3 DNA reads TGTGCCAGCAGAGGCCCAGGCGAGCAGTACTTC.

This clone was detected a few times. V and J are TRBV7-3 and TRBJ2-1; possibly TRBD2 for D (7 bases). Germline V gives CDR1 SGHTA, CDR2 FQGTGA. Deletions cut 5 bases from V and 4 bases from J, with 15 bases between. The CDR3 covers 15 residues. DNA of the CDR3: TGTGCCAGCAGCCTAAGGGGGGGCCCGTACAATGAGCAGTTCTTC. The encoded protein is CASSLRGGPYNEQFF.

The V gene is TRBV9, the J gene TRBJ1-4; no clear D. The V end lost 1 base, the J end lost 7 bases, and 14 bases lay between the germline ends. Germline CDR1 SGDLS, CDR2 YYNGEE. This CDR3 spans 15 amino acids. This CDR3 is CASSVSSGWGEKLFF. The CDR3 DNA is TGTGCCAGCAGCGTATCCAGCGGATGGGGTGAAAAACTGTTTTTT.

This chain connects TRBV5-4 to TRBJ1-5; D call uncertain. Trimming removed 3 bases from V and 1 base from J, with 8 bases in between. Germline CDR1 reads SGHNT; CDR2 reads YYREEE (reference sequence). This CDR3 has 14 residues. The CDR3 loop reads CASSSSGSNQPQHF. In DNA form, the CDR3 reads TGTGCCAGCAGCTCCTCGGGGAGCAATCAGCCCCAGCATTTT.

The genes are TRBV12-2 and TRBJ2-1; the table's D call of TRBD2 was not tested on the DNA. TRBV12-2 represents a pseudogene. The CDR3 runs to 16 residues. CDR3 in DNA: TGTGCAAGTCGCTTCAGACTCACGAGCTCCTACAATGAGCAGTTCTTC. Translating gives CASRFRLTSSYNEQFF.

The sample holds a few counts of this clone. The chain joins TRBV28 to TRBJ1-1, with D possibly matching TRBD1 (5 bases). Germline V gene lookup returns CDR1 MDHEN and CDR2 SYDVKM. Trimming pared 5 bases from V and 6 bases from J, leaving 10 bases between. This CDR3 has 12 amino acids. The CDR3 DNA reads TGTGCCAGCAGTCGGGGGAATTCTGAAGCTTTCTTT. Its translation: CASSRGNSEAFF. The full variable domain, completed using reference TRBV28 and TRBJ1-1, is DVKVTQSSRYLVKRTGEKVFLECVQDMDHENMFWYRQDPGLGLRLIYFSYDVKMKEKGDIPEGYSVSREKKERFSLILESASTNQTSMYLCASSRGNSEAFFGQGTRLTVV.

The genes are TRBV5-6 and TRBJ1-2, with 7 bases fitting TRBD1. CDR3 length equals 14 residues. The J segment lost 7 bases and the V segment lost 1 base, leaving 7 bases of the junction unmatched. The germline V gene encodes CDR1 SGHDT and CDR2 YYEEEE. The CDR3, as DNA: TGTGCCAGCAGCTTGAGAACAGGGGCGGCTGGCTACACCTTC. Translation gives CASSLRTGAAGYTF.

This clone was recorded a few times. The chain combines TRBV4-3 with TRBJ2-2; tentatively, D is TRBD2 (5 bases). V was pared by 5 bases and J by 0 bases, with 10 bases between. The V gene's germline CDR1 is LGHNA and CDR2 YSLEER. This CDR3 is 15 amino acids long. In nucleotides, the CDR3 is TGCGCCAGCAGCATAGCGCTTTCGAACACCGGGGAGCTGTTTTTT. Its protein is CASSIALSNTGELFF.

This clone appeared a few times. The chain links TRBV28 to TRBJ2-1, with TRBD1 matching over 7 bases. Germline CDR1 is MDHEN and CDR2 is SYDVKM. The trim removed 5 bases at V and 9 bases at J, leaving 16 bases unmatched. CDR3 length: 16 residues. CDR3 DNA sequence: TGTGCCAGCAGTCGGCCTAGGGGACAGTTAAGGTCTGAGCAGTTCTTC. Protein: CASSRPRGQLRSEQFF.

This clone has a handful of counts. V usage is TRBV30 and J usage is TRBJ1-2, with TRBD1 as a possible D gene (6 bases). Trimming took off 2 bases at V and 0 bases at J, with 13 bases between the two ends. The germline CDR1 and CDR2 sequences are GTSNPN and SVGIG (reference sequence). This CDR3 comprises 15 residues. CDR3: CAWSKQGRSNYGYTF. The CDR3 bases are TGTGCCTGGAGTAAACAGGGACGCTCTAACTATGGCTACACCTTC. The full variable domain, in which reference TRBV30 and TRBJ1-2 provide the parts outside the CDR3, is SQTIHQWPATLVQPVGSPLSLECTVEGTSNPNLYWYRQAAGRGLQLLFYSVGIGQISSEVPQNLSASRPQDRQFILSSKKLLLSDSGFYLCAWSKQGRSNYGYTFGSGTRLTVV.

The V and J genes are TRBV7-2 and TRBJ2-5, with D perhaps given as TRBD1 or TRBD2 (6 bases each). Looked up from germline, CDR1 is SGHTA and CDR2 is FQGNSA. The V end lost 2 bases, the J end lost 4 bases, and 17 bases lay between the germline ends. This CDR3 is 16 amino acids long. CDR3 in DNA: TGTGCCAGCAGCTTACTCGGGGGCGGCAGGGGAGAGACCCAGTACTTC. It is translated as CASSLLGGGRGETQYF.

There are a few counts of this clone. This sequence joins TRBV7-9 and TRBJ2-3; 7 bases are a match to TRBD1. Germline lookup yields CDR1 SEHNR and CDR2 FQNEAQ (reference sequence). The CDR3 length is 15 residues. The junction had 5 bases not matched to a gene; V was cut back by 3 bases and J by 2 bases. This CDR3 reads CASSFRQGVTDTQYF. The CDR3 DNA reads as TGTGCCAGCAGCTTCCGACAGGGTGTCACAGATACGCAGTATTTT.

The chain couples TRBV18 to TRBJ1-5; no reliable D call. V was clipped by 1 base and J by 0 bases, with 13 bases between them. The CDR3 covers 17 residues. The germline V gene has CDR1 KGHSH and CDR2 LQKENI. CDR3 in DNA: TGTGCCAGCTCACCACAAGGAGGTGGTAATAGCAATCAGCCCCAGCATTTT. This codes for CASSPQGGGNSNQPQHF.

Remarks on this clone: This same CDR3 is encoded by further DNA sequences in the sample. V usage is TRBV7-3 and J usage is TRBJ1-1; D gene uncertain. This CDR3 comprises 13 residues. Germline values: CDR1 SGHTA, CDR2 FQGTGA. Trimming took off 4 bases at V and 2 bases at J, with 8 bases between the two ends. CDR3 residues: CASSYGRNTEAFF. For the CDR3, the DNA is TGTGCCAGCAGCTACGGGAGAAACACTGAAGCTTTCTTT.

This clone has only a few counts. The chain employs TRBV5-1 and TRBJ1-1, with 8 bases fitting TRBD1. CDR1 SGHRS and CDR2 YFSETQ come from the germline V gene. The length of the CDR3 is 14 residues. V dropped 5 bases and J dropped 1; count of bases not matched to a gene: 4. As DNA, the CDR3 is TGCGCCAGCAGGGCGGACAGGGAGAACACTGAAGCTTTCTTT. Its translation: CASRADRENTEAFF.

The rearrangement links TRBV5-1 to TRBJ1-1, with D tentatively TRBD1 (5 bases). This CDR3 spans 15 amino acids. With 0 bases removed from V and 4 bases from J, the gap between germline ends came to 13 bases. CDR1 SGHRS and CDR2 YFSETQ come from the germline V gene. CDR3 sequence: CASSLGIPGRTEAFF. The CDR3 DNA is TGCGCCAGCAGCTTGGGTATTCCAGGGCGCACTGAAGCTTTCTTT.